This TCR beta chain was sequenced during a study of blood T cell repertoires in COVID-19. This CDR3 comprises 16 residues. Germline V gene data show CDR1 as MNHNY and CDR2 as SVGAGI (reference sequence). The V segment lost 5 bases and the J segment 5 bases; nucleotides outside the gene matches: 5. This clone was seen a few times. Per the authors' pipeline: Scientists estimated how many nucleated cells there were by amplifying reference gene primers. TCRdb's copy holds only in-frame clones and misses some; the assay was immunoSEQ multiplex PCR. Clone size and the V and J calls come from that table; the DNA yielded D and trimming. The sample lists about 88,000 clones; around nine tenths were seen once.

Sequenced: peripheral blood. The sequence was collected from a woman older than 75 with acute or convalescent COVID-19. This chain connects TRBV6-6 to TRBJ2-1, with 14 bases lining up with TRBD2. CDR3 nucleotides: TGTGCCAGCAGTCTTTGGGGACTAGCGGGAGACAATGAGCAGTTCTTC. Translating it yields CASSLWGLAGDNEQFF.